These T cell receptor beta chains were read from a single sample in a study of blood T cells in healthy people across ages. TCRdb re-analysed the 5' RACE reads in MiXCR, keeping a single row per CDR3 protein. The repertoire includes around 820,000 distinct CDR3 sequences, around 25% of them detected once, and under 4.5% sits in the top ten. This same sample was also part of a study on T cells of mothers and their children.

The sequencing input was blood. Every receptor here comes from a boy between 10 and 17 years old in good health. The CDR3 runs from the conserved cysteine through the conserved F or W. A D gene is named only where the DNA matches it firmly. Size is omitted from some rows. Given values are once, few, many or a class for expanded clones.

j_call	v_call	d_call	clone_size	cdr3_nt	cdr3_aa
TRBJ2-7	TRBV5-1	NA	NA	TGCGCCAGCAGCTTCAGGGGTCGGACCTACGAGCAGTACTTC	CASSFRGRTYEQYF
TRBJ2-6	TRBV11-2	NA	few	TGTGCCAGCAGCTTAGAGGACTCTGGGGCCAACGTCCTGACTTTC	CASSLEDSGANVLTF
TRBJ2-3	TRBV12-3/TRBV12-4	NA	few	TGTGCCAGCAGTTGGAAAGACAAGGATACGCAGTATTTT	CASSWKDKDTQYF
TRBJ2-3	TRBV5-1	NA	many	TGCGCCAGCAGCGGGGACACAGATACGCAGTATTTT	CASSGDTDTQYF
TRBJ2-3	TRBV4-3	TRBD2	NA	TGCGCCAGCAGCCAAGAAGGACCTAGCGGGAGCACAGATACGCAGTATTTT	CASSQEGPSGSTDTQYF
TRBJ2-7	TRBV28	TRBD1	NA	TGTGCCAGCAGTTTTGCGACAGGGGCGGGCTCCTACGAGCAGTACTTC	CASSFATGAGSYEQYF
TRBJ1-1	TRBV29-1	NA	NA	TGCAGCGTTGTGGAGGGAAACACTGAAGCTTTCTTT	CSVVEGNTEAFF
TRBJ2-5	TRBV7-2	TRBD1	NA	TGTGCCAGCAGCCCCGCCAGGGGGTATGACCAAGAGACCCAGTACTTC	CASSPARGYDQETQYF
TRBJ2-7	TRBV6-1	TRBD1	NA	TGTGCCAGCAGGCCAGGACAGGGGTACTACGAGCAGTACTTC	CASRPGQGYYEQYF
TRBJ2-7	TRBV20-1	TRBD1	few	TGCAGTGCTAGCCGGGACAGGGCGAGGGTCTACGAGCAGTACTTC	CSASRDRARVYEQYF
TRBJ2-5	TRBV15	NA	NA	TGTGCCACCAGCAGAGGCGGGCCCGGTTACCAAGAGACCCAGTACTTC	CATSRGGPGYQETQYF
TRBJ2-1	TRBV29-1	TRBD2	few	TGCAGCGCCCGAGGGGGACTAGCGGGGGACAATGAGCAGTTCTTC	CSARGGLAGDNEQFF
TRBJ2-6	TRBV5-1	NA	NA	TGCGCCAGCAGCTTGGATGGGTTTGGGGCCAACGTCCTGACTTTC	CASSLDGFGANVLTF
TRBJ1-6	TRBV12-3/TRBV12-4	NA	NA	TGTGCCAGCAGTTTCCGGACGGGGAATTCACCCCTCCACTTT	CASSFRTGNSPLHF
TRBJ1-5	TRBV12-3/TRBV12-4	NA	NA	TGTGCCAGCAGTTCCCCACAGGGATACTATCAGCCCCAGCATTTT	CASSSPQGYYQPQHF
TRBJ2-1	TRBV12-3/TRBV12-4	NA	few	TGTGCCAGCAGGCTACTTAATGAGCAGTTCTTC	CASRLLNEQFF
TRBJ2-5	TRBV14	NA	few	TGTGCCAGCAGCCCCATCGGAGGGGGAACAGGGGCGACCCAGTACTTC	CASSPIGGGTGATQYF
TRBJ2-7	TRBV2	NA	NA	TGTGCCAGCAGTCCCTGGTACAGGGAATTCAACGAGCAGTACTTC	CASSPWYREFNEQYF
TRBJ2-7	TRBV29-1	NA	few	TGCAGCGCAAGGACCCGGGGCCTCTACGAGCAGTACTTC	CSARTRGLYEQYF
TRBJ2-3	TRBV7-8	NA	few	TGTGCCAGCAGTCAACAACAGGGCACAGATACGCAGTATTTT	CASSQQQGTDTQYF
TRBJ1-2	TRBV27	TRBD1	few	TGTGCCAGCAGTTGGGGACAGGGGCACTATGGCTACACCTTC	CASSWGQGHYGYTF
TRBJ2-2	TRBV7-3	TRBD1	few	TGTGCCAGCACCGAGACCGGACAGGGGTACGGGGAGCTGTTTTTT	CASTETGQGYGELFF
TRBJ2-7	TRBV28	TRBD2	NA	TGTGCCAGCAGCGCTAGCGGGGGAGACTACGAGCAGTACTTC	CASSASGGDYEQYF
TRBJ1-1	TRBV10-3	NA	NA	TGTGCCATCAGTGGGACCAGCTGGGAGGACACTGAAGCTTTCTTT	CAISGTSWEDTEAFF
TRBJ1-4	TRBV12-3/TRBV12-4	TRBD1	NA	TGTGCCAGCAGCCCTAACAGGGGCGCCCGGGAAAAACTGTTTTTT	CASSPNRGAREKLFF
TRBJ2-7	TRBV28	NA	NA	TGTGCCAGCAGGGGGGGCGGGACAGCCTACGAGCAGTACTTC	CASRGGGTAYEQYF
TRBJ2-1	TRBV5-6	NA	NA	TGTGCCAGCAGCCCCCCCAGGGGAGGGAATGAGCAGTTCTTC	CASSPPRGGNEQFF
TRBJ2-5	TRBV9	NA	NA	TGTGCCAGCAGCGTAGGGAGGAGCAGGGTTGATGAGCAGTACTTC	CASSVGRSRVDEQYF
TRBJ1-4	TRBV6-5	NA	NA	TGTGCCAGCAGTTACTCGCAAGGGACAAGGTTAAAACTGTTTTTT	CASSYSQGTRLKLFF
TRBJ2-3	TRBV5-1	NA	NA	TGCGCCAGCAGCGAGGGTGATTCAGATACGCAGTATTTT	CASSEGDSDTQYF
TRBJ1-3	TRBV12-3/TRBV12-4	NA	NA	TGTGCCAGCAGAGAACAGGCGACTGGAAACACCATATATTTT	CASREQATGNTIYF
TRBJ2-5	TRBV29-1	TRBD2	few	TGCAGCGTTGCCCGGGAGGGAGTGGAGACCCAGTACTTC	CSVAREGVETQYF
TRBJ1-2	TRBV7-8	NA	few	TGTGCCAGCAGCCTAGATCCGGAGGGGTACGGCTACACCTTC	CASSLDPEGYGYTF
TRBJ1-1	TRBV12-3/TRBV12-4	NA	NA	TGTGCCAGCAGTTGTGAAGGAAACGACCCGGACACTGAAGCTTTCTTT	CASSCEGNDPDTEAFF
TRBJ2-1	TRBV7-2	NA	few	TGTGCCAGCAGTTTCGCGGACAGCCTATACAATGAGCAGTTCTTC	CASSFADSLYNEQFF
TRBJ2-7	TRBV9	TRBD2	NA	TGTGCCAGCAGCGGTGGGACTAGCGGGAGGCCCTACGAGCAGTACTTC	CASSGGTSGRPYEQYF
TRBJ1-2	TRBV15	NA	NA	TGTGCCACCAGCAGACAAGGCTATGGCTACACCTTC	CATSRQGYGYTF
TRBJ2-5	TRBV7-6	TRBD2	few	TGTGCCAGCAGCTTAGTTGCGGGGGAGACTCAAGAGACCCAGTACTTC	CASSLVAGETQETQYF
TRBJ2-1	TRBV4-3	TRBD1	NA	TGCGCCAGCAGCCATGATTACAGGGGCTTAAATGAGCAGTTCTTC	CASSHDYRGLNEQFF
TRBJ1-1	TRBV18	NA	NA	TGTGCCAGCTCAAGCGGTGGGGCCACTGAAGCTTTCTTT	CASSSGGATEAFF
TRBJ2-1	TRBV11-2	TRBD2	NA	TGTGCCAGCAGCTTAGGTGTGGCTAGCGGGAGTTACAATGAGCAGTTCTTC	CASSLGVASGSYNEQFF
TRBJ2-4	TRBV5-6	TRBD2	NA	TGTGCCAGCAGCTACTTAGCGGGGCCAACCAAAAACATTCTGTACTTC	CASSYLAGPTKNILYF
TRBJ1-1	TRBV7-9	NA	NA	TGTGCCAGCAGCTTAGGGTCGGACACTGAAGCTTTCTTT	CASSLGSDTEAFF
TRBJ2-7	TRBV6-5	NA	many	TGTGCCAGCACCACCACCTCGAAAGGAGGGGAGCAGTACTTC	CASTTTSKGGEQYF
TRBJ2-1	TRBV12-3/TRBV12-4	NA	few	TGTGCCAGCAGTTCGGGGCACCCCCTTAGCCAGAGGCAGTTCTTC	CASSSGHPLSQRQFF
TRBJ2-7	TRBV12-3/TRBV12-4	TRBD1	NA	TGTGCCAGCAGCTCCGGACAGGGGGCTAAGTACGAGCAGTACTTC	CASSSGQGAKYEQYF
TRBJ2-7	TRBV5-1	NA	NA	TGCGCCAGCAGCTATGGGACGGGCGTCTCCTACGAGCAGTACTTC	CASSYGTGVSYEQYF
TRBJ1-2	TRBV4-3	NA	NA	TGCGCCAGCAGCCAAGATCAAGGGGCTACTAACTATGGCTACACCTTC	CASSQDQGATNYGYTF
TRBJ2-3	TRBV15	NA	NA	TGTGCCACCAGCCAACCAACCGGGACACTCGAAACCTATACGCAGTATTTT	CATSQPTGTLETYTQYF
TRBJ1-1	TRBV6-6	NA	few	TGTGCCAGCAGTTTCCCTCCCGGGAACACTGAAGCTTTCTTT	CASSFPPGNTEAFF
TRBJ2-3	TRBV7-9	NA	NA	TGTGCCAGCAGGATCATAGCGGACCTCACAGATACGCAGTATTTT	CASRIIADLTDTQYF
TRBJ2-5	TRBV7-9	NA	NA	TGTGCCAGCAGCTGGCGGAGCGGCCAAGGGTTAGAGACCCAGTACTTC	CASSWRSGQGLETQYF
TRBJ2-3	TRBV7-2	NA	NA	TGTGCCAGCAGCTTAGGGGGACTCGGGGCAGATACGCAGTATTTT	CASSLGGLGADTQYF
TRBJ2-1	TRBV6-2/TRBV6-3	NA	once	TGTGCCAGCAGCGAACCGACGGACCCTACCTACTCCTACAATGAGCAGTTCTTC	CASSEPTDPTYSYNEQFF
TRBJ1-1	TRBV12-3/TRBV12-4	NA	many	TGTGCCAGCAGTGCGGGACGGTCCAAAGCTTTCTTT	CASSAGRSKAFF
TRBJ1-5	TRBV29-1	NA	few	TGCAGCGTTGGCAACGGCCGTTGGGACCCCCAGCATTTT	CSVGNGRWDPQHF
TRBJ2-3	TRBV7-2	NA	few	TGTGCCAGCAGCTTAGAGGGCTTACCTAGCACAGATACGCAGTATTTT	CASSLEGLPSTDTQYF
TRBJ2-7	TRBV5-1	NA	few	TGCGCCAGCAGCTTGGGAGTCGGGGTCGAGCAGTACTTC	CASSLGVGVEQYF
TRBJ1-2	TRBV12-3/TRBV12-4	NA	NA	TGTGCCAGCAGCAACCAGAAGTACGGCTACACCTTC	CASSNQKYGYTF